This T cell receptor (beta chain) was profiled in a study of blood T cell repertoires in COVID-19. For the study at large: COVID-19 samples from acute and convalescent phases originated in the United States, Italy and Spain. In each case, the material was cDNA or gDNA derived from T cells, B-cell-depleted T cells, or PBMCs.

How the authors handled the data: Amplification with reference gene primers provided the estimates of nucleated cell counts. The protocol was immunoSEQ multiplex PCR, while the TCRdb copy is restricted to in-frame clones and leaves out a portion. D and trimming were read from the DNA, whereas the V and J calls and clone size are those reported in that table. The data contain roughly 200,000 clones, roughly nine tenths of them singletons. The receptor was derived from a man in his 70s with acute or convalescent COVID-19. The sequencing input was peripheral blood.

The CDR3 DNA reads TGTGCCAGCAGTTTACCGCGGCGCACTGAAGCTTTCTTT. Its protein product is CASSLPRRTEAFF. V is TRBV12-3 or TRBV12-4 and J is TRBJ1-1, with D uncertain. V was trimmed by 2 bases and J by 4 bases, leaving 8 bases between them. This CDR3 region has 13 residues.